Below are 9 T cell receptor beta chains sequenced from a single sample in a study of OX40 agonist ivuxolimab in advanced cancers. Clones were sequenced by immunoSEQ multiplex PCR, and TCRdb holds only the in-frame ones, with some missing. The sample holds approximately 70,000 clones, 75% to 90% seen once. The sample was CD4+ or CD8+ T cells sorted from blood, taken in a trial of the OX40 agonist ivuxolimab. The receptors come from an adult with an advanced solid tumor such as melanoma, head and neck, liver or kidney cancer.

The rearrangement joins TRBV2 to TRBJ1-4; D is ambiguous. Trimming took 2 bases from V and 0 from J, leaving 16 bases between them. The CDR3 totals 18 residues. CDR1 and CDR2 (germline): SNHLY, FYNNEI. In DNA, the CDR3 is TGTGCCAGCAGTGAACCCCAAGAACCGGTTGCAACTAATGAAAAACTGTTTTTT. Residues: CASSEPQEPVATNEKLFF. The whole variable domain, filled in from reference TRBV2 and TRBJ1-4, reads EPEVTQTPSHQVTQMGQEVILRCVPISNHLYFYWYRQILGQKVEFLVSFYNNEISEKSEIFDDQFSVERPDGSNFTLKIRSTKLEDSAMYFCASSEPQEPVATNEKLFFGSGTQLSVL.

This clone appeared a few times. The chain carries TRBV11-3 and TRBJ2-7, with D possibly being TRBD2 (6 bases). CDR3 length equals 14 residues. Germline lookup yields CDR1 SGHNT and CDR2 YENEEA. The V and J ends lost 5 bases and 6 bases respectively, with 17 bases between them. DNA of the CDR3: TGTGCCAGCAGCACGCTCGGGGGTCGGCGCGAGCAGTACTTC. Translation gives CASSTLGGRREQYF.

Written as DNA, the CDR3 is TGCGCCAGCAGCCAAGATAGTTGGCAAATGAACACTGAAGCTTTCTTT. It specifies CASSQDSWQMNTEAFF. This chain links TRBV4-1 with TRBJ1-1; D not certain. The CDR3 covers 16 residues. Per germline, CDR1 MGHRA and CDR2 YSYEKL. V dropped 0 bases and J dropped 0 bases, with 11 bases sitting between them.

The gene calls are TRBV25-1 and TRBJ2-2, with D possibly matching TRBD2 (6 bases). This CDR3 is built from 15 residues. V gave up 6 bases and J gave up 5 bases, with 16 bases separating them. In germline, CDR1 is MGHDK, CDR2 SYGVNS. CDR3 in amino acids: CASRSGPAGTGELFF. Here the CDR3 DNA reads TGTGCCAGCAGATCCGGGCCTGCGGGGACCGGGGAGCTGTTTTTT. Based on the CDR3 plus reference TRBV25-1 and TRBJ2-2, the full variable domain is EADIYQTPRYLVIGTGKKITLECSQTMGHDKMYWYQQDPGMELHLIHYSYGVNSTEKGDLSSESTVSRIRTEHFPLTLESARPSHTSQYLCASRSGPAGTGELFFGEGSRLTVL.

CDR3 in DNA: TGTGCCAGCAGTTGGGACAGTCGCTATGGCTACACCTTC. Its protein product is CASSWDSRYGYTF. V gene TRBV6-4 combines with J gene TRBJ1-2; TRBD1 agrees at 7 bases. Germline CDR1 and CDR2: MRHNA and SNTAGT. The CDR3 spans 13 residues. The trim removed 5 bases at V and 4 bases at J, leaving 4 bases unmatched.

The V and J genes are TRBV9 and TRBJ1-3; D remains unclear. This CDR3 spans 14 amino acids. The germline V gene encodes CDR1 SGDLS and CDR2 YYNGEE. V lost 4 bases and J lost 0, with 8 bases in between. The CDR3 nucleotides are TGTGCCAGCAGCTTCGGAGACTCTGGAAACACCATATATTTT. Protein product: CASSFGDSGNTIYF.

The CDR3 spells CASSPQFRGKATNAGELFF. CDR3 bases: TGTGCCAGCTCACCACAATTCCGGGGGAAAGCGACTAATGCCGGGGAGCTGTTTTTT. This rearrangement joins TRBV18 to TRBJ2-2, with D perhaps TRBD2 (6 bases). Germline CDR1 is KGHSH and CDR2 is LQKENI. The CDR3 is made up of 19 amino acids. The germline V and J ends were trimmed by 1 base and 6 bases, with 24 bases remaining between them.

CDR3 residues: CASSARWQNTEAFF. CDR3 in DNA: TGTGCCAGCAGCGCTAGGTGGCAGAACACTGAAGCTTTCTTT. The chain couples TRBV7-8 to TRBJ1-1; D remains unclear. V lost 5 bases to trimming and J lost 1 base, with 11 bases between them. The CDR3 length is 14 residues. Germline V gives CDR1 SGHVS, CDR2 FQNEAQ.

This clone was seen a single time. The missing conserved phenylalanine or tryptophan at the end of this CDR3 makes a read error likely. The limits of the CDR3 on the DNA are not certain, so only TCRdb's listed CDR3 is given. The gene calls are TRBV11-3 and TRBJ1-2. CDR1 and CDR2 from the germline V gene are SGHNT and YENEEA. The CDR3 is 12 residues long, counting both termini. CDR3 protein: CASSSLRVPGTS.